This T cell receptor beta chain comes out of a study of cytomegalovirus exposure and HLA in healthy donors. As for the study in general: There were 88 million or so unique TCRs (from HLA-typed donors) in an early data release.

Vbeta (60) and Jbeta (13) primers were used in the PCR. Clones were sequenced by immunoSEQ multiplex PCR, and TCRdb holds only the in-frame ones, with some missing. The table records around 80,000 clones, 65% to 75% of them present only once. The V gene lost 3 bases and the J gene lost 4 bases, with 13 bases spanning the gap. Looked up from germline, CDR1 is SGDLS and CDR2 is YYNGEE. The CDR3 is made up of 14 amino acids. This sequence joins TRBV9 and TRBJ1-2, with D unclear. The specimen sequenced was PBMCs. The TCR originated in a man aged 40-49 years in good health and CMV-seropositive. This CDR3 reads CASSGGGRGYGYTF. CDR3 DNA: TGTGCCAGCAGCGGCGGAGGACGGGGCTATGGCTACACCTTC.